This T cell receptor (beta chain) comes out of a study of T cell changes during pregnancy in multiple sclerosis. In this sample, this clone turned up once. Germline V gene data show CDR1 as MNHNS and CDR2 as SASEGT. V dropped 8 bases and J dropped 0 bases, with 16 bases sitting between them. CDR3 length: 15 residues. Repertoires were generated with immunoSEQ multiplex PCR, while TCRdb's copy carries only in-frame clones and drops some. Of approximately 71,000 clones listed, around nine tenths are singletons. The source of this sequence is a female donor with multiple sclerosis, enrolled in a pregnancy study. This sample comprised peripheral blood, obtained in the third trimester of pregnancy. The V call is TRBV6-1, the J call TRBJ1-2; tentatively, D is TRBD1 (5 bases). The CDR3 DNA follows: TGTGCCAGCGGGGGGTACACCAGTACTAACTATGGCTACACCTTC. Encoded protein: CASGGYTSTNYGYTF.